The source of this T cell receptor (beta chain) is a study of blood T cell repertoires in COVID-19 (dated by TCRdb to 2019 to 2021). For the wider study: Samples covering the acute and convalescent phases of COVID-19 were provided by collaborators in the United States, Italy and Spain. Sample metadata almost always included a de-identified subject ID, COVID-19 status, age in years and sex. The repertoires were released in a freely available public database meant as a resource for research on the immune response to SARS-CoV-2. HLA class I and class II types, where available, came from metadata supplied by the sample provider rather than from assay-based typing. The prospective study material was composed of cDNA or gDNA derived from T cells, B-cell-depleted T cells, or PBMCs. The dataset comprised deeply sampled blood TCRbeta repertoires from subjects exposed to, actively infected with, or recovered from COVID-19. The samples were drawn from the first 160 participants of the ongoing ImmuneRACE study and from 950 to 1,500 subjects provided by 6 global collaborators. What the research found in general, with its limitations: How much clinical and demographic metadata was included differed by source and by participant, and the metadata was provided uncurated.

Based on the germline V gene, the CDR1 and CDR2 sequences are SGHAT and FQNNGV. V loses 5 bases, J loses 4 bases, and the germline ends lie 12 bases apart. Measured from the cysteine to the phenylalanine, the CDR3 is 14 residues long. Only the CDR3 portion is preserved as DNA: 42 bases, with reading frame beginning at the first base. Participants in the prospective study were aged about 18 to 95 years, lived in under 30 United States geographic areas, and enrolled through a virtual design. Cohort assignment in the prospective study relied on participant-reported clinical history from a screening survey and a study questionnaire. Mobile phlebotomists in the prospective study collected whole blood, serum and a nasopharyngeal or oropharyngeal swab from every participant. Participants in the prospective study had the option to provide additional blood draws and questionnaires over an approximately 2-month period. Prospective study blood samples were shipped either frozen or at room temperature before DNA extraction.

Points on this clone: It lacks a known antigen. No per-base quality is available; no much larger clone lies one base away.

The immunoSEQ Assay, a bias-controlled multiplex PCR, was used to amplify TCRbeta CDR3 regions from genomic DNA. On the study's bioinformatics: The number of nucleated cells in each sample was estimated by amplification of reference gene primers within the assay. Sequence reads were collapsed and filtered to measure the absolute abundance of every unique TCRbeta CDR3 rearrangement. Productive Simpson clonality was computed per sample as the square root of Simpson's diversity index over productive rearrangements. Held by TCRdb, this immuneACCESS table contains in-frame sequences only and omits some clones. Under half of the omission traces to an unresolved V gene where checked; the cause of the rest is unknown. V and J calls and clone size are those listed in that table; D and trimming were worked out from the DNA. In all, the sample holds approximately 240,000 clones, and around 87% of those were seen once. The ten largest clones capture about 6% of the sample.

The TCR was taken from a woman between 25 and 40 years old with acute COVID-19. The sequence is built from TRBV11-2 and TRBJ2-1, with the D gene not clear enough to name. The sample taken for sequencing was PBMCs or T cells enriched from blood (not recorded which). The CDR3 reads as follows: CASSQRGGYNEQFF. The DNA is TGTGCCAGCAGCCAAAGAGGCGGATACAATGAGCAGTTCTTC. Where the CDR3 stops, the reference TRBV11-2 and TRBJ2-1 genes take over; the full variable domain is EAGVAQSPRYKIIEKRQSVAFWCNPISGHATLYWYQQILGQGPKLLIQFQNNGVVDDSQLPKDRFSAERLKGVDSTLKIQPAKLEDSAVYLCASSQRGGYNEQFFGPGTRLTVL.